Reported below is one TCR beta chain. Assay runs were performed at deep level. The repertoire was sequenced with immunoSEQ multiplex PCR; TCRdb's copy has only in-frame clones and lacks some. The table has about 680,000 clones, about 74% seen once. The sample is drawn from a study of shared clonotypes between healthy human individuals. Germline V gene sequence: CDR1 SQVTM, CDR2 ANQGSEA. With V trimmed by 7 bases and J by 5 bases, 9 bases remained unmatched. The CDR3 consists of 13 residues. The source is a woman aged 25 to 39 in good health. The chain links TRBV29-1 to TRBJ1-1; 8 bases line up with TRBD1. Sample: memory CD4+ T cells sorted from blood. Described subset: CD45RA-negative fraction. In nucleotides, the CDR3 is TGCAGCGGACGAATGGACAGGGAAACTGAAGCTTTCTTT. Its protein is CSGRMDRETEAFF.